These 2 T cell receptor beta chains were sequenced from one sample in a study of human T cells and chemical hapten exposure. This sample's time point: patch test 2, 6 weeks after DPC sensitization. Specified treatment: therapeutic diphenylcyclopropenone sensitization with weekly scalp DPC. TCRdb re-derived calls from the RACE reads in MiXCR, one entry per CDR3 protein. The table shows fewer than 90,000 distinct CDR3 sequences, with 6.5% to 8% occurring only once. This specimen consisted of whole blood, obtained in connection with sensitization to the hapten diphenylcyclopropenone (DPC). The receptors were sampled from a woman aged 25 to 45 with alopecia areata. Some clones in this sample may be carry-over from other donors' samples.

This chain links TRBV5-1 with TRBJ2-3; D may correspond to TRBD1 or TRBD2 (5 bases each). The CDR3 spans 15 residues. Germline-derived CDR1 and CDR2 are SGHRS and YFSETQ. The ends were cut back, 0 bases at V and 7 bases at J, with 15 bases in the middle. The CDR3 DNA sequence: TGCGCCAGCAGCTTGGCCTGGGACCTTTCAAATACGCAGTATTTT. It specifies CASSLAWDLSNTQYF.

The chain combines TRBV25-1 with TRBJ2-7, with D possibly matching TRBD2 (5 bases). CDR1 and CDR2 (germline): MGHDK, SYGVNS. Trimming took 5 bases from V and 2 from J, leaving 13 bases between them. This CDR3 is 14 amino acids long. The CDR3 reads CASSRGQIPYEQYF. CDR3 coding DNA: TGTGCCAGCAGTCGGGGTCAGATTCCCTACGAGCAGTACTTC.